Below, 9 T cell receptor beta chains from the same sample are listed, as sequenced in a study of blood T cell repertoires in COVID-19. Clones were read by immunoSEQ multiplex PCR, and TCRdb kept only the in-frame ones, dropping some. The repertoire holds hundreds of thousands of clones, with roughly 84% as singletons. The source material was peripheral blood. All receptors derive from a man in his forties with acute or convalescent COVID-19.

This clone was seen just once. The sample carries other DNA sequences with the same CDR3. The chain uses TRBV10-3 and TRBJ2-7; weak D call: TRBD2 (5 bases). The germline CDR1 and CDR2 sequences are ENHRY and SYGVKD. This CDR3 comprises 13 residues. V was cut by 3 bases and J by 3 bases, with 9 bases left in between. CDR3 in DNA: TGTGCCATCAGTGAATCGGGGAGCTACGAGCAGTACTTC. Protein: CAISESGSYEQYF.

The V and J genes are TRBV19 and TRBJ1-5, with TRBD1 as a possible D gene (5 bases). This CDR3 spans 18 amino acids. The germline CDR1 and CDR2 sequences are LNHDA and SQIVND (reference sequence). V was shortened by 3 bases and J by 0 bases, with 18 bases between the two germline ends. The CDR3, as DNA: TGTGCCAGTAGTATTTTGGGGGGTAGTAGGGCTAGCAATCAGCCCCAGCATTTT. Residues: CASSILGGSRASNQPQHF.

V and J are TRBV6-5 and TRBJ2-1; D perhaps matches TRBD2 (7 bases). The V end was cut by 8 bases, the J end by 6 bases, with 14 bases between. From germline, CDR1 is MNHEY and CDR2 SVGAGI. CDR3 size: 13 residues. The CDR3 reads CASHRGGGNEQFF. The CDR3 DNA sequence: TGTGCCAGCCACCGAGGGGGGGGCAATGAGCAGTTCTTC.

The chain joins TRBV4-3 to TRBJ1-5; D is unresolved. The CDR3 consists of 13 residues. Germline-derived CDR1 and CDR2 are LGHNA and YSLEER. V was cut by 0 bases and J by 3 bases, with 3 bases left in between. The DNA for the CDR3 is TGCGCCAGCAGCCAAGATCACAATCAGCCCCAGCATTTT. It specifies CASSQDHNQPQHF.

DNA for the CDR3: TGTGCCAGCAGCCAAAGCACGAGCTCCTACAATGAGCAGTTCTTC. Translated, it gives CASSQSTSSYNEQFF. This chain uses TRBV14 with TRBJ2-1; D unclear. V was clipped by 2 bases and J by 0 bases, with 8 bases between them. The germline V gene encodes CDR1 SGHDN and CDR2 FVKESK. The CDR3 runs to 15 residues.

V usage is TRBV5-4 and J usage is TRBJ2-2; 11 nucleotides align to TRBD1. The V gene end was trimmed by 2 bases and the J gene end by 4 bases; junction bases not matched to a gene: 1. This CDR3 comprises 15 residues. In germline, CDR1 is SGHNT, CDR2 YYREEE (reference sequence). CDR3 in amino acids: CASSFGQGATGELFF. The CDR3, as DNA: TGTGCCAGCAGCTTCGGACAGGGGGCCACCGGGGAGCTGTTTTTT.

The CDR3 DNA reads as TGCAGCGTTGGAGGCGGGAGAGGAGATACGCAGTATTTT. Protein sequence: CSVGGGRGDTQYF. This rearrangement joins TRBV29-1 to TRBJ2-3, with TRBD2 identical over 7 bases. This CDR3 region has 13 residues. Trimming removed 4 bases from V and 5 bases from J; junction bases left unmatched: 6. CDR1 is SQVTM, CDR2 ANQGSEA, per germline.

The genes are TRBV9 and TRBJ2-2, with D perhaps TRBD2 (5 bases). The V end was cut by 4 bases, the J end by 6 bases, with 7 bases between. Germline-derived CDR1 and CDR2 are SGDLS and YYNGEE. The CDR3 runs to 12 residues. The CDR3 is CASSTEAGELFF. CDR3 coding DNA: TGTGCCAGCAGCACGGAGGCCGGGGAGCTGTTTTTT.

DNA for the CDR3: TGTGCCGGCGGGGGAGCCCGTTCCTACGAGCAGTACTTC. Its protein is CAGGGARSYEQYF. V and J are TRBV6-5 and TRBJ2-7; 7 nucleotides align to TRBD2. Trimming at V came to 11 bases and at J to 1 base, leaving 8 bases not matched to a gene. CDR1 is MNHEY and CDR2 is SVGAGI in the germline V gene. CDR3 length: 13 residues.